This T cell receptor beta chain was profiled in a study of T-cell reconstitution after alpha-beta-depleted transplantation in children. Using unique molecular identifiers, the investigators prepared the TCRbeta library. From the PCR reads, TCRdb called clonotypes with MiXCR, one entry per CDR3 protein. The sample has approximately 210,000 distinct CDR3 sequences, just over 14% seen once. The sample here was PBMCs from the stem cell graft donor, taken from the stem cell graft. The TCR was taken from a human donor who donated a stem cell graft to a child with acute lymphoblastic leukemia.

In DNA, the CDR3 is TGCAGTGCTAGCCCTATTGGGACTAGCGGGAGAGGCGAGCAGTACTTC. This codes for CSASPIGTSGRGEQYF. The J gene is TRBJ2-7, the V gene TRBV20-1, with TRBD2 matching 14 bases. Looked up from germline, CDR1 is DFQATT and CDR2 is SNEGSKA (reference sequence). This CDR3 spans 16 amino acids. With V trimmed by 3 bases and J by 6 bases, 10 bases remained unmatched.